This TCR beta chain stems from a study of early T cells in non-severe SARS-CoV-2 infection. Whole-study context: Bulk RNA taken from unsorted whole blood was sequenced, leaving chains unpaired.

Individual cDNA molecules received unique molecular identifiers. TCRdb redid the calling of the 5' RACE reads with MiXCR, one entry per CDR3 protein. The table includes tens of thousands of distinct CDR3 sequences, roughly 17% detected once. This clonotype was observed a handful of times. No antigen is known for it. Study conclusions and caveats: A preference for anti-spike CD8 responses marked VDJdb matching, which missed private and CD4 specificities.

Sequencing used whole blood, obtained at baseline. The TCR comes from an adult who was a healthcare worker with PCR-confirmed SARS-CoV-2 infection or an uninfected control (not recorded which).

CDR3 sequence reads: CASSPGQGAYEQYF. The CDR3 DNA reads as TGTGCCAGCAGCCCTGGACAGGGGGCCTACGAGCAGTACTTC. The rearrangement links TRBV12-3 or TRBV12-4 to TRBJ2-7, with TRBD1 matching over 10 bases. After removal of 6 bases from V and 2 bases from J, the junction contained 4 bases not matched to a gene. This CDR3 region has 14 residues.